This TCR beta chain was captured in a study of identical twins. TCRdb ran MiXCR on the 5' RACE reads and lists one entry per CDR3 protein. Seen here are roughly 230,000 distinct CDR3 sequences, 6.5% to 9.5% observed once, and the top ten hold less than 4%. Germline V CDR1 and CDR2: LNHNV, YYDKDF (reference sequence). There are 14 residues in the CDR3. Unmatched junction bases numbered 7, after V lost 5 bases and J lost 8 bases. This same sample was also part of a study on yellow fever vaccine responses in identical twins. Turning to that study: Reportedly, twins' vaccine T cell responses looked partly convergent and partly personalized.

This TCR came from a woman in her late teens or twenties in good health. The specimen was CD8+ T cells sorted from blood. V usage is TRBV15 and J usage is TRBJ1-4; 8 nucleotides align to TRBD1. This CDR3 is CATSVGTGGEKLFF. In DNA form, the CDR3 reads TGTGCCACCAGCGTTGGGACAGGCGGGGAAAAACTGTTTTTT.